Presented here are 26 T cell receptor beta chains from one specimen sequenced in a study of blood T cell repertoires in COVID-19. Clones were sequenced by immunoSEQ multiplex PCR, and TCRdb holds only the in-frame ones, with some missing. The data hold around 140,000 clones, with approximately 80% observed a single time. Sequenced input: peripheral blood. Receptors were obtained from a man in his fifties or sixties with active or convalescent COVID-19.

The chain recombines TRBV5-6 with TRBJ2-5; unclear D gene. Trimming pared 3 bases from V and 0 bases from J, leaving 6 bases between. The germline V gene has CDR1 SGHDT and CDR2 YYEEEE. This CDR3 spans 13 amino acids. The CDR3 sequence: CASSSQNQETQYF. The CDR3 DNA is TGTGCCAGCAGCTCCCAGAACCAAGAGACCCAGTACTTC.

This CDR3 reads CASSQQTGEQFF. The DNA for the CDR3 is TGTGCCAGCAGCCAACAGACTGGTGAGCAGTTCTTC. The chain employs TRBV4-2 and TRBJ2-1; D call uncertain. CDR1 LGHNA and CDR2 YNFKEQ come from the germline V gene. The CDR3 is made up of 12 amino acids. V shed 2 bases and J shed 9 bases, with 8 bases lying between them.

This clone has only a few counts. The chain employs TRBV28 and TRBJ1-5; D uncertain. CDR3 size: 15 residues. The germline V gene encodes CDR1 MDHEN and CDR2 SYDVKM. V was trimmed by 2 bases and J by 4 bases, leaving 12 bases between them. CDR3 in amino acids: CASSLGQVGNQPQHF. The CDR3 nucleotides read TGTGCCAGCAGTTTAGGCCAGGTCGGTAATCAGCCCCAGCATTTT.

This clone was seen once. CDR3 bases: TGCAGCGTTGAAGAGAGGGACAGGGGGGAAGCTTTCTTT. It is translated as CSVEERDRGEAFF. The chain joins TRBV29-1 to TRBJ1-1, with 11 bases fitting TRBD1. This CDR3 is built from 13 residues. J was trimmed by 8 bases and V by 0 bases; bases with no gene match: 2. Germline V lookup: CDR1 SQVTM, CDR2 ANQGSEA. Full variable domain (rest looked up from reference TRBV29-1 and TRBJ1-1): SAVISQKPSRDICQRGTSLTIQCQVDSQVTMMFWYRQQPGQSLTLIATANQGSEATYESGFVIDKFPISRPNLTFSTLTVSNMSPEDSSIYLCSVEERDRGEAFFGQGTRLTVV.

V and J are TRBV5-1 and TRBJ1-2; TRBD1 might be the D (5 bases). The CDR3 runs 15 residues. V lost 0 bases to trimming and J lost 4 bases, with 13 bases between them. Germline V gene lookup returns CDR1 SGHRS and CDR2 YFSETQ. The CDR3 here is CASSLGAGLSYGYTF. The CDR3 region has the DNA TGCGCCAGCAGCTTGGGGGCAGGGCTGAGCTATGGCTACACCTTC.

The gene calls are TRBV5-4 and TRBJ1-1; the match to TRBD1 covers 7 bases. After removal of 4 bases from V and 4 bases from J, the junction contained 10 bases not matched to a gene. From germline, CDR1 is SGHNT and CDR2 YYREEE (reference sequence). CDR3 length equals 15 residues. The DNA for the CDR3 is TGTGCCAGCAGCCCCGGAGGAGGGGGCTTCACTGAAGCTTTCTTT. Its translation: CASSPGGGGFTEAFF.

CDR3 region: CASSWSGDQPQHF. Here the CDR3 DNA reads TGTGCCAGCAGTTGGAGCGGGGATCAGCCCCAGCATTTT. The gene calls are TRBV6-5 and TRBJ1-5; D not certain. Germline V gene sequence: CDR1 MNHEY, CDR2 SVGAGI. The CDR3 runs to 13 residues. V dropped 4 bases and J dropped 5 bases, with 9 bases sitting between them.

Only a few counts were recorded for this clone. The rearrangement joins TRBV11-3 to TRBJ2-7; TRBD1 matches at 8 bases. V lost 5 bases and J lost 6; bases outside the gene matches: 9. CDR3 size: 14 residues. Germline lookup yields CDR1 SGHNT and CDR2 YENEEA. CDR3 coding DNA: TGTGCCAGCAGCCCCAGCCGGGACAGGCTCGAGCAGTACTTC. This sequence encodes CASSPSRDRLEQYF.

The V call is TRBV11-3, the J call TRBJ2-7; TRBD1 matches at 8 bases. V lost 3 bases, J lost 2 bases, and 3 bases stayed unmatched. Germline lookup yields CDR1 SGHNT and CDR2 YENEEA. This CDR3 contains 14 residues. The CDR3 here is CASSFGTGPYEQYV. The CDR3 bases are TGTGCCAGCAGCTTCGGGACAGGTCCCTACGAGCAGTACGTC.

J is TRBJ1-4 and V is TRBV11-2; 8 positions agree with TRBD1. CDR3 length equals 16 residues. Germline CDR1 reads SGHAT; CDR2 reads FQNNGV. Germline trimming cut 1 base from V and 4 bases from J; bases unmatched to any gene: 5. CDR3 DNA sequence: TGTGCCAGCAGCTTAGGCAGGGGGCGTCTTAATGAAAAACTGTTTTTT. Protein: CASSLGRGRLNEKLFF.

The CDR3 is CASSTGQGSGSPLHF. The DNA of the CDR3 is TGTGCCAGCAGCACGGGACAGGGTAGCGGTTCACCCCTCCACTTT. The chain uses TRBV5-6 and TRBJ1-6, with TRBD1 matching 9 bases. J lost 9 bases, V lost 4 bases, and 8 bases had no gene match. CDR1 is SGHDT, CDR2 YYEEEE, per germline. The CDR3 runs to 15 residues.

This sequence joins TRBV6-7 and TRBJ1-5, with a weak D call TRBD1 (6 bases). TRBV6-7 is labeled an ORF, and its function is uncertain. V gave up 7 bases and J gave up 3 bases, with 25 bases separating them. CDR3 length: 18 residues. The CDR3 DNA reads as TGTGCCAGCACCCGGGACACCGATACCCCTCCTCTCAATCAGCCCCAGCATTTT. Translating it yields CASTRDTDTPPLNQPQHF.

The chain links TRBV2 to TRBJ2-1; 14 bases are shared with TRBD2. The CDR3 has 14 residues. J was trimmed by 8 bases and V by 6 bases; bases with no gene match: 3. Per the germline V gene, CDR1 is SNHLY and CDR2 is FYNNEI. The CDR3: CASRRLAGGDEQFF. For the CDR3, the DNA is TGTGCCAGCAGGCGACTAGCGGGAGGGGATGAGCAGTTCTTC.

This clone was seen only once. The gene calls are TRBV28 and TRBJ2-7, with 14 bases fitting TRBD2. J lost 3 bases, V lost 6 bases, and 10 bases had no gene match. Germline CDR1 is MDHEN and CDR2 is SYDVKM. This CDR3 comprises 17 residues. In DNA, the CDR3 is TGTGCCAGCAGCCAGACTAGCGGGGGGGCTCTTATCTACGAGCAGTACTTC. Amino acid sequence: CASSQTSGGALIYEQYF. Variable domain in full (rest from reference TRBV28 and TRBJ2-7): DVKVTQSSRYLVKRTGEKVFLECVQDMDHENMFWYRQDPGLGLRLIYFSYDVKMKEKGDIPEGYSVSREKKERFSLILESASTNQTSMYLCASSQTSGGALIYEQYFGPGTRLTVT.

The gene calls are TRBV27 and TRBJ1-1; 9 bases line up with TRBD1. The CDR3 consists of 16 residues. V was clipped by 5 bases and J by 1 base; unmatched bases: 8. Germline CDR1 MNHEY, CDR2 SMNVEV (reference sequence). In DNA form, the CDR3 reads TGTGCCAGCAGTCCCGGGACAGGGTTTGGGAACACTGAAGCTTTCTTT. Amino acid sequence: CASSPGTGFGNTEAFF.

This chain joins TRBV2 and TRBJ2-1; the match to TRBD2 covers 15 bases. V shed 6 bases and J 0 bases; nucleotides not matched to a gene: 3. Germline V lookup: CDR1 SNHLY, CDR2 FYNNEI. The CDR3 sequence is 17 residues long. The CDR3: CASSGTSGRSSYNEQFF. In DNA form, the CDR3 reads TGTGCCAGCAGCGGGACTAGCGGGAGGAGCTCCTACAATGAGCAGTTCTTC.

The chain has TRBV29-1 and TRBJ2-1; 10 bases fit TRBD1. Germline assignment: CDR1 SQVTM and CDR2 ANQGSEA. The V gene end was trimmed by 6 bases and the J gene end by 4 bases; junction bases not matched to a gene: 21. The CDR3 consists of 19 residues. DNA for the CDR3: TGCAGCGTCCTTAGGACAGGGGGAAGGGTACTAGCTGAGTACAATGAGCAGTTCTTC. Amino acids: CSVLRTGGRVLAEYNEQFF.

The rearrangement joins TRBV11-3 to TRBJ1-3, with 9 bases lining up with TRBD1. The trim removed 8 bases at V and 0 bases at J, leaving 5 bases unmatched. The germline V gene encodes CDR1 SGHNT and CDR2 YENEEA. The CDR3 totals 15 residues. The CDR3: CASGGQGLSGNTIYF. The CDR3 nucleotides read TGTGCCAGCGGGGGACAGGGTCTCTCTGGAAACACCATATATTTT.

The V and J genes are TRBV14 and TRBJ2-5, with 7 positions matching TRBD1. The CDR3 sequence is 16 residues long. V lost 0 bases, J lost 2 bases, and 6 bases stayed unmatched. Germline assignment: CDR1 SGHDN and CDR2 FVKESK. In DNA, the CDR3 is TGTGCCAGCAGCCAAGATAGGGGACAGATTCAAGAGACCCAGTACTTC. Its translation: CASSQDRGQIQETQYF.

The J gene is TRBJ2-5, the V gene TRBV11-3; TRBD2 matches 11 bases. Germline loops: CDR1 SGHNT, CDR2 YENEEA. V shed 5 bases and J 5 bases; nucleotides not matched to a gene: 7. This CDR3 region has 15 residues. The CDR3 DNA reads TGTGCCAGCAGCCCCCCACTAGCGGGAGTTGAGACCCAGTACTTC. This sequence encodes CASSPPLAGVETQYF.

The V call is TRBV28, the J call TRBJ1-2; the D gene is possibly TRBD1 (6 bases). The CDR3 has 15 amino acids. V lost 1 base and J 8 bases, leaving 17 bases between the germline ends. The germline V gene has CDR1 MDHEN and CDR2 SYDVKM. The CDR3 reads CASSLFSGALGGYTF. CDR3 sequence (DNA): TGTGCCAGCAGTTTATTCTCAGGGGCTCTGGGCGGCTACACCTTC.

The V and J genes are TRBV5-8 and TRBJ2-7, with D tentatively TRBD2 (5 bases). Per the germline V gene, CDR1 is SGHTS and CDR2 is YDEGEE. The V and J ends lost 6 bases and 0 bases respectively, with 13 bases between them. The CDR3 is 14 residues long. CDR3 residues: CASTPGMSSYEQYF. The CDR3, as DNA: TGTGCCAGCACCCCCGGGATGAGCTCCTACGAGCAGTACTTC. The variable domain in full, with the rest retrieved from reference TRBV5-8 and TRBJ2-7, is EAGVTQSPTHLIKTRGQQATLRCSPISGHTSVYWYQQALGLGLQFLLWYDEGEERNRGNFPPRFSGRQFPNYSSELNVNALELEDSALYLCASTPGMSSYEQYFGPGTRLTVT.

The chain carries TRBV4-1 and TRBJ2-7; D call uncertain. Trimming shortened V by 2 bases and J by 5 bases, and 7 bases separated the two germline ends. The CDR3 is made up of 12 amino acids. Germline CDR1 is MGHRA and CDR2 is YSYEKL. DNA for the CDR3: TGCGCCAGCAGCCAATCGTCCCACGAGCAGTACTTC. It yields the protein CASSQSSHEQYF.

J is TRBJ1-2 and V is TRBV4-3; D unclear. The CDR3 totals 15 residues. CDR1 and CDR2 from the germline V gene are LGHNA and YSLEER. The germline V and J ends were trimmed by 0 bases and 7 bases, with 15 bases remaining between them. This CDR3 is CASSQELRGEGGYTF. CDR3 DNA sequence: TGCGCCAGCAGCCAAGAACTCCGGGGAGAGGGTGGCTACACCTTC.

This rearrangement joins TRBV18 to TRBJ1-1, with no clear D. The CDR3 sequence is 13 residues long. Germline CDR1 is KGHSH and CDR2 is LQKENI. Trimming pared 8 bases from V and 0 bases from J, leaving 10 bases between. This CDR3 is CASKAQMNTEAFF. The CDR3 nucleotides read TGTGCCAGCAAAGCACAGATGAACACTGAAGCTTTCTTT.

This chain connects TRBV7-2 to TRBJ1-3, with TRBD1 matching over 7 bases. In germline, CDR1 is SGHTA, CDR2 FQGNSA. V lost 6 bases and J lost 1; bases outside the gene matches: 6. The CDR3 has 15 residues. DNA of the CDR3: TGTGCCAGCAGAGACGACAGGGCGTCTGGAAACACCATATATTTT. Protein sequence: CASRDDRASGNTIYF. The entire variable domain, with the rest obtained from reference TRBV7-2 and TRBJ1-3, is as follows: GAGVSQSPSNKVTEKGKDVELRCDPISGHTALYWYRQSLGQGLEFLIYFQGNSAPDKSGLPSDRFSAERTGGSVSTLTIQRTQQEDSAVYLCASRDDRASGNTIYFGEGSWLTVV.